Sequencing of this T cell receptor beta chain was carried out in a study of cytomegalovirus exposure and HLA in healthy donors. General observations from the study: Reports state that TCR beta sequences accurately predicted most subjects' HLA-A and HLA-B alleles.

Donors had nominal health at sampling but likely had unrecorded immune exposures. J gave up 11 bases and V 6 bases, and 6 bases lay outside the gene matches. Per germline, CDR1 MGHRA and CDR2 YSYEKL. The CDR3 is 12 residues long. Note on this clone: Its antigen is currently unknown.

60 Vbeta and 13 Jbeta primers were used in PCR. Assay used: immunoSEQ multiplex PCR; TCRdb lists only in-frame clones, some missing. Found here are about 150,000 clones, around 75% of them singletons; the top ten hold 7.7%. The sequence came from a young man in good health and CMV-seropositive. The sequencing sample was made of PBMCs. The chain recombines TRBV4-1 with TRBJ2-5; 10 nucleotides line up with TRBD1. CDR3 sequence (DNA): TGCGCCAGCAGGGAGACAGGGGGCCGGCAGTACTTC. Its protein product is CASRETGGRQYF.